A selection of T cell receptor beta chains follows, all from one sample in a study of blood T cell repertoires in COVID-19. TCRdb's table, derived via immunoSEQ multiplex PCR, lists solely in-frame clones and lacks some. The sample lists roughly 66,000 clones, roughly nine tenths occurring once. Sequenced material: peripheral blood. The receptors stem from a human donor in a cohort sampled during active COVID-19. Both conserved end residues are part of each CDR3. The D gene is left open where the match is weak. Some rows have no size entry. The others give once, few or many, or a class for an expanded clone.

once	TRBJ1-6	TRBV2	TRBD1	TGTGCCAGCAGTGCCGGGACAGGGTACTATAATTCACCCCTCCACTTT	CASSAGTGYYNSPLHF
.	TRBJ2-3	TRBV6-4	TRBD1	TGTGCCAGCAGGCCTGGGACAGGGTCCCCAGATACGCAGTATTTT	CASRPGTGSPDTQYF
.	TRBJ1-1	TRBV4-3	TRBD1	TGCGCCAGCAGCTCCCGGGCCCAGGGGGTTTACACTGAAGCTTTCTTT	CASSSRAQGVYTEAFF
.	TRBJ2-1	TRBV4-1	TRBD2	TGCGCCAGCAGCCAGACCGGGACTAGCGCCAATGAGCAGTTCTTC	CASSQTGTSANEQFF
.	TRBJ2-3	TRBV7-9	.	TGTGCCAGCAGCCTGAGGTCTTCTGGGGCGACAGATACGCAGTATTTT	CASSLRSSGATDTQYF
.	TRBJ2-1	TRBV7-2	.	TGTGCCAGCAGCTTAGAGGGGGGGCGCAATGAGCAGTTCTTC	CASSLEGGRNEQFF
.	TRBJ2-3	TRBV19	.	TGTGCCAGTAGTATTTCCTATTCGGATACGCAGTATTTT	CASSISYSDTQYF
.	TRBJ1-2	TRBV6-2/TRBV6-3	.	TGTGCCAGCAGTCGCTCAGGGCAGGTCGGTGGCTACACCTTC	CASSRSGQVGGYTF
.	TRBJ2-3	TRBV2	.	TGTGCCAGCAGTCTCCAGGGGACACCCAGTGCAACAGATACGCAGTATTTT	CASSLQGTPSATDTQYF
once	TRBJ2-7	TRBV4-3	TRBD1	TGCGCCAGCAGCCGCGTTCAGGGGGCGGTCTACGAGCAGTACTTC	CASSRVQGAVYEQYF
.	TRBJ1-1	TRBV3-1/TRBV3-2	.	TGTGCCAGCAGCCAGGAGACAGGCATGAACACTGAAGCTTTCTTT	CASSQETGMNTEAFF
.	TRBJ2-1	TRBV9	.	TGTGCCAGCAGCAAGGTGAGCGGCAATGAGCAGTTCTTC	CASSKVSGNEQFF